The 6 T cell receptor beta chains presented below share a single source sample, sequenced in a study of chemoradiotherapy in HPV16-positive cancers. Profiling relied on immunoSEQ multiplex PCR, and the TCRdb table lists in-frame clones only, not all of them. The table lists more than 15,000 clones, approximately 90% of them singletons. The sample was blood, taken from a patient who underwent chemoradiotherapy. The source of these receptors is a human donor with HPV-associated anogenital cancer.

J is TRBJ2-1 and V is TRBV10-1; D is possibly TRBD2 (5 bases). Germline CDR1 WNHNN, CDR2 SYGVQD (reference sequence). The CDR3 sequence is 15 residues long. V shed 6 bases and J shed 9 bases, with 21 bases lying between them. CDR3: CASSLYPGIVGEQFF. The DNA of the CDR3 is TGCGCCAGCAGCCTTTACCCGGGGATAGTTGGTGAGCAGTTCTTC.

The chain's CDR3 is CASKGGSFRADTGELFF. The CDR3 DNA sequence: TGTGCCAGCAAAGGAGGGAGTTTTCGCGCGGACACCGGGGAGCTGTTTTTT. V and J are TRBV27 and TRBJ2-2, with D possibly TRBD2 on 6 matching bases. Trimming removed 7 bases from V and 3 bases from J, with 21 bases in between. Germline CDR1 reads MNHEY; CDR2 reads SMNVEV (reference sequence). The CDR3 consists of 17 residues.

This sequence joins TRBV5-4 and TRBJ2-5; tentatively, D is TRBD1 (5 bases). The germline V gene has CDR1 SGHNT and CDR2 YYREEE (reference sequence). The CDR3 extends over 15 amino acids. V lost 0 bases and J lost 5, with 14 bases in between. CDR3: CASSLGAGRDETQYF. In DNA form, the CDR3 reads TGTGCCAGCAGCTTGGGGGCAGGGCGCGATGAGACCCAGTACTTC.

V usage is TRBV7-2 and J usage is TRBJ2-4, with D uncertain. CDR3 length: 17 amino acids. Trimming shortened V by 1 base and J by 5 bases, and 18 bases separated the two germline ends. Germline V gene lookup returns CDR1 SGHTA and CDR2 FQGNSA. The CDR3 reads CASSLVNAVGSQNIQYF. CDR3 in DNA: TGTGCCAGCAGCTTAGTCAATGCGGTAGGGTCCCAAAACATTCAGTACTTC.

V is TRBV7-9 and J is TRBJ2-3; the match to TRBD2 covers 8 bases. Germline values: CDR1 SEHNR, CDR2 FQNEAQ (reference sequence). V was clipped by 4 bases and J by 1 base; unmatched bases: 16. The CDR3 extends over 19 amino acids. The CDR3 DNA is TGTGCCAGCAGCTCTACCCTAACAGCGGATAGCGGGGGCACAGATACGCAGTATTTT. It yields the protein CASSSTLTADSGGTDTQYF.

The V call is TRBV7-2, the J call TRBJ1-5, with unresolved D. The CDR3 contains 13 residues. The germline CDR1 and CDR2 sequences are SGHTA and FQGNSA. V was cut by 6 bases and J by 7 bases, with 13 bases left in between. The CDR3 region is CASRPGPGQPQHF. CDR3 in DNA: TGTGCCAGCAGACCCGGACCGGGACAGCCCCAGCATTTT.